This passage covers 20 T cell receptor beta chains from one sample sequenced in a study of T cells in Graves' hyperthyroidism and ophthalmopathy. RNA transcripts were the template for amplifying TCR beta CDR3 regions. Carried out on the TCR CDR3, a first-round RT-PCR used the HTBI primer set. Using its own MiXCR run on the multiplex PCR reads, TCRdb lists one record per CDR3 protein. The sample lists 250,000 to 300,000 distinct CDR3 sequences, 10% to 15% occurring once. The sample taken for sequencing was blood. The origin of the receptors is a woman in her 30s with Graves' hyperthyroidism that later progressed to Graves' ophthalmopathy.

This clonotype was counted many times. V and J are TRBV30 and TRBJ2-1; TRBD2 is a possible D gene (6 bases). This CDR3 region has 16 residues. The V end lost 5 bases, the J end lost 3 bases, and 20 bases lay between the germline ends. Looked up from germline, CDR1 is GTSNPN and CDR2 is SVGIG (reference sequence). Written as DNA, the CDR3 is TGTGCCTGGGGGGGGAATAGGCAGACTTTCTACAATGAGCAGTTCTTC. It specifies CAWGGNRQTFYNEQFF.

There are many counts of this clonotype. This sequence joins TRBV2 and TRBJ1-5, with 7 bases aligning to TRBD1. In germline, CDR1 is SNHLY, CDR2 FYNNEI. This CDR3 comprises 17 residues. With 0 bases clipped from V and 3 bases from J, the junction kept 8 bases outside the gene matches. This CDR3 is CASSEALGDSPNQPQHF. The DNA of the CDR3 is TGTGCCAGCAGTGAAGCTTTGGGGGACAGCCCCAATCAGCCCCAGCATTTT.

This clonotype was seen many times. J is TRBJ1-3 and V is TRBV30; D unclear. The CDR3 extends over 14 amino acids. Between the trimmed V and J ends, which lost 3 bases and 2 bases, there was a span of 11 bases. Germline V CDR1 and CDR2: GTSNPN, SVGIG (reference sequence). CDR3 in DNA: TGTGCCTGGAGGTCGGGGATCCCTGGAAACACCATATATTTT. It yields the protein CAWRSGIPGNTIYF. Complete variable domain (other parts from reference TRBV30 and TRBJ1-3): SQTIHQWPATLVQPVGSPLSLECTVEGTSNPNLYWYRQAAGRGLQLLFYSVGIGQISSEVPQNLSASRPQDRQFILSSKKLLLSDSGFYLCAWRSGIPGNTIYFGEGSWLTVV.

This clonotype was observed many times. The rearrangement uses TRBV28 and TRBJ2-7; 9 bases are a match to TRBD2. Per the germline V gene, CDR1 is MDHEN and CDR2 is SYDVKM. The J segment lost 6 bases and the V segment lost 7 bases, leaving 10 bases of the junction unmatched. The CDR3 covers 14 residues. The DNA of the CDR3 is TGTGCCAGCACGGAAGGCGGGAGGGAGGGCGAGCAGTACTTC. Translated: CASTEGGREGEQYF.

As to this clonotype: A much larger clone lies a single base off, so this may be a read error. The V and J genes are TRBV18 and TRBJ2-2; D possibly corresponds to TRBD2 (5 bases). Germline-derived CDR1 and CDR2 are KGHSH and LQKENI. V lost 3 bases to trimming and J lost 10 bases, with 18 bases between them. CDR3 length: 15 residues. The CDR3 is CASSPLALTDEELFF. CDR3 DNA: TGTGCCAGCTCACCGTTAGCGCTTACGGACGAGGAGCTGTTTTTT.

This chain uses TRBV5-4 with TRBJ2-3; a weak D match, TRBD2 (6 bases). V lost 5 bases, J lost 2 bases, and 21 bases lay in between. Germline CDR1 SGHNT, CDR2 YYREEE (reference sequence). The CDR3 totals 17 residues. The CDR3 loop reads CASRNLAPPHATDTQYF. DNA for the CDR3: TGTGCCAGCAGAAACCTAGCGCCCCCCCATGCCACAGATACGCAGTATTTT.

The table lists this clonotype with many counts. The V gene is TRBV6-1, the J gene TRBJ2-2, with unresolved D. Germline CDR1 and CDR2: MNHNS and SASEGT. CDR3 length: 13 amino acids. V lost 4 bases, J lost 6 bases, and 9 bases lay in between. The CDR3 sequence is CASSVTAAGELFF. CDR3 DNA: TGTGCCAGCAGTGTTACAGCTGCCGGGGAGCTGTTTTTT.

This clonotype has a handful of counts. Compared with germline, one end of the junction differs, possibly owing to a read error. The chain combines TRBV7-2 with TRBJ2-5; D gene ambiguous. Germline values: CDR1 SGHTA, CDR2 FQGNSA. The length of the CDR3 is 14 residues. The CDR3 sequence: CASSPGSLSETQYF. For the CDR3, the DNA is TGCGCCAGCAGTCCAGGATCCTTGAGTGAGACCCAGTACTTC.

This clonotype was observed at least ten times. J is TRBJ1-6 and V is TRBV7-2, with 8 bases that match TRBD1. The germline V gene has CDR1 SGHTA and CDR2 FQGNSA. J lost 12 bases, V lost 3 bases, and 1 base had no gene match. The CDR3 runs 12 residues. CDR3 region: CASSFDRGPLHF. The CDR3 DNA sequence: TGTGCCAGCAGCTTCGACAGGGGACCCCTCCACTTT.

The chain has TRBV20-1 and TRBJ2-5; D call uncertain. This CDR3 spans 11 amino acids. Germline assignment: CDR1 DFQATT and CDR2 SNEGSKA (reference sequence). Trimming removed 3 bases at V and 5 bases at J, with 7 bases between. The CDR3 DNA follows: TGCAGTGCTAGCGTTTCGGAGACCCAGTACTTC. As protein: CSASVSETQYF.

This clonotype was observed many times. The V call is TRBV20-1, the J call TRBJ2-3, with 12 bases fitting TRBD2. Germline-derived CDR1 and CDR2 are DFQATT and SNEGSKA (reference sequence). V was clipped by 3 bases and J by 3 bases; unmatched bases: 4. The CDR3 runs 15 residues. This chain's CDR3 is CSASGLAGLTDTQYF. CDR3 bases: TGCAGTGCTAGCGGACTAGCGGGGTTGACAGATACGCAGTATTTT.

The chain joins TRBV20-1 to TRBJ2-3; D may correspond to TRBD1 or TRBD2 (5 bases each). The germline V gene has CDR1 DFQATT and CDR2 SNEGSKA (reference sequence). The CDR3 totals 12 residues. The germline V and J ends were trimmed by 8 bases and 5 bases, with 14 bases remaining between them. The CDR3 DNA is TGCAGTTCGGGACCGGAGATAGATACGCAGTATTTT. Protein: CSSGPEIDTQYF.

This clonotype was seen many times. The CDR3 nucleotides are TGTGCCAGCAGCTTAGTGGGCTACAATGAGCAGTTCTTC. Encoded protein: CASSLVGYNEQFF. The chain links TRBV7-3 to TRBJ2-1; D is unresolved. The length of the CDR3 is 13 residues. Trimming stripped 2 bases from V and 3 bases from J, with 5 bases between. Germline V gene lookup returns CDR1 SGHTA and CDR2 FQGTGA.

The table lists this clonotype with many counts. This chain connects TRBV27 to TRBJ2-1, with 7 bases lining up with TRBD1. V trimming: 0 bases; J trimming: 14 bases; junction bases outside the gene matches: 7. This CDR3 contains 13 residues. Germline V gives CDR1 MNHEY, CDR2 SMNVEV (reference sequence). CDR3 region: CASSLSFQGEKFF. DNA for the CDR3: TGTGCCAGCAGTTTATCATTCCAGGGGGAAAAGTTCTTC.

Ten or more counts support this clonotype. The chain couples TRBV10-2 to TRBJ2-7; tentatively, D is TRBD1 (6 bases). The CDR3 has 16 amino acids. Trimming pared 4 bases from V and 5 bases from J, leaving 21 bases between. Germline-derived CDR1 and CDR2 are WSHSY and SAAADI. Here the CDR3 reads CASSGDTRRGSNEQYF. For the CDR3, the DNA is TGCGCCAGCAGTGGGGACACCCGGAGAGGGTCCAACGAGCAGTACTTC.

The chain is built from TRBV28 and TRBJ1-5, with a weak D call TRBD1 (6 bases). V shed 6 bases and J shed 0 bases, with 15 bases lying between them. CDR1 is MDHEN, CDR2 SYDVKM, per germline. The CDR3 is 16 residues long. CDR3 protein: CASRSGQFLSNQPQHF. In DNA form, the CDR3 reads TGTGCCAGCAGGTCCGGACAGTTCCTTAGCAATCAGCCCCAGCATTTT. Variable domain in full (rest from reference TRBV28 and TRBJ1-5): DVKVTQSSRYLVKRTGEKVFLECVQDMDHENMFWYRQDPGLGLRLIYFSYDVKMKEKGDIPEGYSVSREKKERFSLILESASTNQTSMYLCASRSGQFLSNQPQHFGDGTRLSIL.

This clonotype was seen many times. CDR3 in amino acids: CASSPNKGAGGVNEQFF. The DNA of the CDR3 is TGTGCCAGCAGCCCGAACAAGGGAGCGGGAGGGGTAAATGAGCAGTTCTTC. The gene calls are TRBV11-2 and TRBJ2-1, with 10 bases lining up with TRBD2. This CDR3 spans 17 amino acids. The ends lost 5 bases at V and 7 bases at J; junction bases unmatched: 14. Germline V gene sequence: CDR1 SGHAT, CDR2 FQNNGV.

J is TRBJ2-1 and V is TRBV7-8, with 11 bases that match TRBD2. Trimming took 4 bases from V and 4 from J; bases not matched to a gene: 6. The CDR3 is made up of 16 amino acids. Germline CDR1 SGHVS, CDR2 FQNEAQ. The CDR3 nucleotides are TGTGCCAGCAGCTCCTATCTAGCGGGGGGTTACAATGAGCAGTTCTTC. Protein product: CASSSYLAGGYNEQFF.

V gene TRBV5-4 combines with J gene TRBJ2-1, with 11 bases that match TRBD2. This CDR3 has 16 amino acids. Germline CDR1 SGHNT, CDR2 YYREEE (reference sequence). With V trimmed by 3 bases and J by 1 base, 3 bases remained unmatched. The CDR3 here is CASSSGLADSYNEQFF. The CDR3 DNA is TGTGCCAGCAGCTCGGGACTAGCGGATTCCTACAATGAGCAGTTCTTC. Drawing the rest from reference TRBV5-4 and TRBJ2-1, the complete variable domain is ETGVTQSPTHLIKTRGQQVTLRCSSQSGHNTVSWYQQALGQGPQFIFQYYREEENGRGNFPPRFSGLQFPNYSSELNVNALELDDSALYLCASSSGLADSYNEQFFGPGTRLTVL.

Comments on this clonotype: A read error may explain this, as a much larger clone is one base away. The chain joins TRBV18 to TRBJ2-3, with D perhaps assigned TRBD1 or TRBD2 (5 bases each). The CDR3 length is 16 residues. Germline V gene lookup returns CDR1 KGHSH and CDR2 LQKENI. The CDR3 nucleotides are TGTGCCAGCTCACCGAGCGGCGGGCAGGGTCCAGATACGAAGTATTTT. This translates into CASSPSGGQGPDTKYF. Full variable domain (missing parts from reference TRBV18 and TRBJ2-3): NAGVMQNPRHLVRRRGQEARLRCSPMKGHSHVYWYRQLPEEGLKFMVYLQKENIIDESGMPKERFSAEFPKEGPSILRIQQVVRGDSAAYFCASSPSGGQGPDTKYFGPGTRLTVL.